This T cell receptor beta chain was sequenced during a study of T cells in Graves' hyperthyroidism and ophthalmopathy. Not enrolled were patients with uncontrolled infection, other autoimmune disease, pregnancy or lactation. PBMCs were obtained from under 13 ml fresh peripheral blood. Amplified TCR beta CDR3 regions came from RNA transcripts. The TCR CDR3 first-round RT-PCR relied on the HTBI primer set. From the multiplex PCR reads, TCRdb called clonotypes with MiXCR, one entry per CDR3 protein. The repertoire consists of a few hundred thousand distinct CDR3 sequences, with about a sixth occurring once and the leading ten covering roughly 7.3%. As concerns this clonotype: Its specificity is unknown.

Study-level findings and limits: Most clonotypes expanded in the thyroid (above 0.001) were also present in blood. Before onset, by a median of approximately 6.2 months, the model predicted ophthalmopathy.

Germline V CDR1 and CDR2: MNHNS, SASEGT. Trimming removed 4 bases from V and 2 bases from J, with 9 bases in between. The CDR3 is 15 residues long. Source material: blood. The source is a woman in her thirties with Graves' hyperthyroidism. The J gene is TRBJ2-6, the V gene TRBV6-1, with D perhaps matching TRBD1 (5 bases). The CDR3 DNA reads TGTGCCAGCAGTGTACAGGAAACTGGGGCCAACGTCCTGACTTTC. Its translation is CASSVQETGANVLTF.